This T cell receptor (beta chain) emerged from a study of T cell responses to AZD1222 COVID-19 vaccine. Whole-study results and caveats: Clonal diversity may have been underestimated in mostly white British donors.

Data came from immunoSEQ multiplex PCR; TCRdb stores just in-frame clones and leaves some out. This sample has some 150,000 clones, with roughly nine tenths found just once. Comment on this clone: As yet, its antigen is unknown.

CDR1 is MNHEY, CDR2 SVGAGI, per germline. This CDR3 comprises 13 residues. V shed 8 bases and J shed 2 bases, with 12 bases lying between them. This TCR derives from an adult who received the AZD1222 COVID-19 vaccine. This chain uses TRBV6-5 with TRBJ1-2; no clear D. Sequenced here: peripheral blood, sampled 28 days after the second AZD1222 dose. The CDR3: CASGRLDNYGYTF. Written as DNA, the CDR3 is TGTGCCAGCGGAAGGTTGGACAACTATGGCTACACCTTC.